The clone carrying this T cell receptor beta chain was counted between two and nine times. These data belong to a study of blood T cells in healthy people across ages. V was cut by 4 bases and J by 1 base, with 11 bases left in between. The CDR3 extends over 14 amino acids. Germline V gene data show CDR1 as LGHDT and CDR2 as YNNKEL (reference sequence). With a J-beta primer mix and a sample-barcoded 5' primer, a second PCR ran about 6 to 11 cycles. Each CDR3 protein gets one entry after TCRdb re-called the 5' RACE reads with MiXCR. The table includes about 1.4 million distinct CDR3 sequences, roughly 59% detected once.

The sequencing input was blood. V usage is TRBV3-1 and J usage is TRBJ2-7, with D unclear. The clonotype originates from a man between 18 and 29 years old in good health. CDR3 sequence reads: CASSPVGPSYEQYF. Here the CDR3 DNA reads TGTGCCAGCAGCCCCGTCGGGCCTTCCTACGAGCAGTACTTC.